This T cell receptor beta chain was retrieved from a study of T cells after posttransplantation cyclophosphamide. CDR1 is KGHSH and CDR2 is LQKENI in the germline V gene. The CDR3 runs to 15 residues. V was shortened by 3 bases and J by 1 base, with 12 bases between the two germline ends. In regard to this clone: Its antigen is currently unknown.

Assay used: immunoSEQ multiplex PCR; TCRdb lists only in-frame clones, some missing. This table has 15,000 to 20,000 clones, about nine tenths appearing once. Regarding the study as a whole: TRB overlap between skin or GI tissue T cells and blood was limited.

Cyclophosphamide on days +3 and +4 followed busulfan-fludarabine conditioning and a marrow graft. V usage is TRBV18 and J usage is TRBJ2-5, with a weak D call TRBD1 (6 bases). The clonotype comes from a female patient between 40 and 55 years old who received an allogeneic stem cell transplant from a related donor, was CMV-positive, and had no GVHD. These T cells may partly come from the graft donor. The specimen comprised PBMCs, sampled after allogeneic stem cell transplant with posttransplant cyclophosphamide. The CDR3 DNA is TGTGCCAGCTCACCGTTACAGGGCCTCCAAGAGACCCAGTACTTC. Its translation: CASSPLQGLQETQYF.